This TCR beta chain was sequenced for a study of vaccination and CD4 T cells after COVID-19. In regard to this clonotype: Its cognate antigen is unknown.

The ends were cut back, 0 bases at V and 1 base at J, with 5 bases in the middle. In germline, CDR1 is LGHNA, CDR2 YNFKEQ. This CDR3 comprises 14 residues. The treatment: approximately nine-day PBMC culture with coronavirus spike peptide pools or control peptides (ViraFEST assay). For ViraFEST, peptide pools expanded antigen-specific T cells, after which the TCRs were sequenced. CD4+ T cells that had been cultured provided DNA sequenced with the Oncomine TCR Beta short-read assay. TCRdb re-analysed the PCR reads in MiXCR, keeping a single row per CDR3 protein. There are some 20,000 distinct CDR3 sequences in the sample; around 55% occur only once, and about 10% lies in the top ten.

This chain connects TRBV4-2 to TRBJ2-3; no firm D call. Material: CD4+ T cells from blood, cultured in vitro. This TCR derives from a human donor who had recovered from COVID-19. The CDR3 reads CASSQERGTDTQYF. CDR3 coding DNA: TGTGCCAGCAGCCAAGAGCGTGGCACAGATACGCAGTATTTT.